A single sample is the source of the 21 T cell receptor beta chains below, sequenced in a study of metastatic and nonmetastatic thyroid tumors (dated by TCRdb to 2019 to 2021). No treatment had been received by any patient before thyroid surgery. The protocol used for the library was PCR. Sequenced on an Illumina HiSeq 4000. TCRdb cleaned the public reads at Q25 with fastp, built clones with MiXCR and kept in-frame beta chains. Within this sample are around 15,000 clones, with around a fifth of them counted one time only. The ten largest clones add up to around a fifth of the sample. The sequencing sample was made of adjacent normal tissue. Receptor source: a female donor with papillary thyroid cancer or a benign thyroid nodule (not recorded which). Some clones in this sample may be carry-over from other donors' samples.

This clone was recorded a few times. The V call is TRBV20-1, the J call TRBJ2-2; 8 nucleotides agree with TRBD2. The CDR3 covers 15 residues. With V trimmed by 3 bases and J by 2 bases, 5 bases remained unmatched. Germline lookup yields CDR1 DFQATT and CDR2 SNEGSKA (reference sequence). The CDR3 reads CSARKGLDNTGELFF. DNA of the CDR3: TGCAGTGCTAGGAAGGGACTAGACAACACCGGGGAGCTGTTTTTT.

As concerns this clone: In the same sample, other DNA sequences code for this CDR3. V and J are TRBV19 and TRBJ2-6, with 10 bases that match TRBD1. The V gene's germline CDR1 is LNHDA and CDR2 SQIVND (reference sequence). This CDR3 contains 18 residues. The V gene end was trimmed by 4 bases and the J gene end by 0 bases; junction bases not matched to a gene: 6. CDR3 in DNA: TGTGCCAGTAGTACTCGGACAGGGGGGAGCTCTGGGGCCAACGTCCTGACTTTC. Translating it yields CASSTRTGGSSGANVLTF. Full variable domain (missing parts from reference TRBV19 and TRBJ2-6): DGGITQSPKYLFRKEGQNVTLSCEQNLNHDAMYWYRQDPGQGLRLIYYSQIVNDFQKGDIAEGYSVSREKKESFPLTVTSAQKNPTAFYLCASSTRTGGSSGANVLTFGAGSRLTVL.

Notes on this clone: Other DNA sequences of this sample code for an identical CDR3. The CDR3 bases are TGCAGTGCTAGAGATGGGCAGGGCCTCCAAGAGACCCAGTACTTC. Its translation: CSARDGQGLQETQYF. J is TRBJ2-5 and V is TRBV20-1; possible D gene TRBD1, 5 bases. Germline CDR1 is DFQATT and CDR2 is SNEGSKA (reference sequence). The CDR3 runs 15 residues. V lost 0 bases, J lost 1 base, and 12 bases lay in between.

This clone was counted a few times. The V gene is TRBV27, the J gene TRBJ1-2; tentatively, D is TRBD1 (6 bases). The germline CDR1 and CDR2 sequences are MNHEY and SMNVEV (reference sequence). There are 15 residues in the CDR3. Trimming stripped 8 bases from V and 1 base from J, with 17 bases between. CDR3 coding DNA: TGTGCCAGCGTCATAGTGGGGGCTGGTAACTATGGCTACACCTTC. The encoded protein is CASVIVGAGNYGYTF.

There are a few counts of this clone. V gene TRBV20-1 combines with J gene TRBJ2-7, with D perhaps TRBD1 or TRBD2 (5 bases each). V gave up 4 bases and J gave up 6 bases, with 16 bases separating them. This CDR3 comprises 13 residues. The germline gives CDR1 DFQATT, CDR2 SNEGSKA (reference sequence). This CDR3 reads CSAKSGTIGEQYF. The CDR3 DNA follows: TGCAGTGCTAAATCCGGGACGATTGGCGAGCAGTACTTC.

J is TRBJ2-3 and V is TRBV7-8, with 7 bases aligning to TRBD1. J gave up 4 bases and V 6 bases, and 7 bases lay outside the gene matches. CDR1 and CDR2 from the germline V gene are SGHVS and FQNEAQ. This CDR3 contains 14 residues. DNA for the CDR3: TGTGCCAGCAGTTCAACAACAGGGGCAGATACGCAGTATTTT. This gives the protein CASSSTTGADTQYF.

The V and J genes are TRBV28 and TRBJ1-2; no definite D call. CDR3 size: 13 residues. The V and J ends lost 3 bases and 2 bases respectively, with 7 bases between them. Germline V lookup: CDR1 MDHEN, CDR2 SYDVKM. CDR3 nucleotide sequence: TGTGCCAGCAGTTTCAGACTGAACTATGGCTACACCTTC. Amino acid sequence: CASSFRLNYGYTF.

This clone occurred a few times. The CDR3 bases are TGTGCCGGTTCGACAGGGGCCCTGAACACTGAAGCTTTCTTT. As protein: CAGSTGALNTEAFF. The V and J genes are TRBV28 and TRBJ1-1, with TRBD1 identical over 8 bases. This CDR3 region has 14 residues. Germline V gene data show CDR1 as MDHEN and CDR2 as SYDVKM. Trimming at V came to 11 bases and at J to 0 bases, leaving 8 bases not matched to a gene.

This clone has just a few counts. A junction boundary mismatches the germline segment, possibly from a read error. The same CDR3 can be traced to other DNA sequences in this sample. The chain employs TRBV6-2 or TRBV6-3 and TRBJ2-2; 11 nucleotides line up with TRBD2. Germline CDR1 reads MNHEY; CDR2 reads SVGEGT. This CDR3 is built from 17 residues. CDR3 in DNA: TGTGCCAGCAGCTACTTAGCGGGGGGGCCACACACCGGGGAGCTGTTTTTT. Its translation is CASSYLAGGPHTGELFF.

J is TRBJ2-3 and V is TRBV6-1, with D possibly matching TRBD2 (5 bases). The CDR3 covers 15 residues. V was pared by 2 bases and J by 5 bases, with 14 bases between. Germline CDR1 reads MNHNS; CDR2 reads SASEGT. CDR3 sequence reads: CASSEFVSRGDTQYF. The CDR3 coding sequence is TGTGCCAGCAGTGAATTTGTATCTCGGGGAGATACGCAGTATTTT.

CDR3 loop: CASSFRVGEQYF. As DNA, the CDR3 is TGTGCCAGCAGCTTTCGGGTAGGGGAGCAGTACTTC. The chain uses TRBV11-2 and TRBJ2-7; unclear D gene. This CDR3 is built from 12 residues. Germline values: CDR1 SGHAT, CDR2 FQNNGV. V dropped 3 bases and J dropped 7 bases, with 10 bases sitting between them.

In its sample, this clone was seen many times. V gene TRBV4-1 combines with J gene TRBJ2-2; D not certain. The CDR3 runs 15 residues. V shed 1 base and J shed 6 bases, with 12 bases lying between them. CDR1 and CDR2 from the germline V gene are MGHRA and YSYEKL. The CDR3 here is CASSQAAGRAGELFF. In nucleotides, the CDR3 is TGCGCCAGCAGCCAAGCCGCAGGAAGGGCCGGGGAGCTGTTTTTT.

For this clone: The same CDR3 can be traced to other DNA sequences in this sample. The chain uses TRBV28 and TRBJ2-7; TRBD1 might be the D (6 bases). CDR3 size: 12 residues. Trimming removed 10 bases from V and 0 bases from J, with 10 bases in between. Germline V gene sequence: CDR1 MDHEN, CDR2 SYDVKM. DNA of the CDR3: TGTGCCACACAGGGTACCTCCTACGAGCAGTACTTC. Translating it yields CATQGTSYEQYF.

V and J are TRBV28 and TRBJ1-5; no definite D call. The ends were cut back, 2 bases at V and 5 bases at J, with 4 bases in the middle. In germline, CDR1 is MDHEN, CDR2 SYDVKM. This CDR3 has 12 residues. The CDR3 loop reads CASSLRDQPQHF. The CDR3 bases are TGTGCCAGCAGTTTACGGGATCAGCCCCAGCATTTT.

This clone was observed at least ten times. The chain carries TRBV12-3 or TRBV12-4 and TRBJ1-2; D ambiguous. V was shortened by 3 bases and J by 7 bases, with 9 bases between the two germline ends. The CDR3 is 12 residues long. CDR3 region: CASSFGGFGYTF. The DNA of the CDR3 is TGTGCCAGCAGTTTCGGAGGGTTTGGCTACACCTTC.

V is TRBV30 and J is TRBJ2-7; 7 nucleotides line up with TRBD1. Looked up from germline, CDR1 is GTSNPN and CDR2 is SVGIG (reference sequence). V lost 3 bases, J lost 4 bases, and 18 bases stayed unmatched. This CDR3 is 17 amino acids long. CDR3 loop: CAWSAPGQAEFSYEQYF. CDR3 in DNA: TGTGCCTGGAGCGCCCCTGGACAGGCGGAATTTTCATACGAGCAGTACTTC.

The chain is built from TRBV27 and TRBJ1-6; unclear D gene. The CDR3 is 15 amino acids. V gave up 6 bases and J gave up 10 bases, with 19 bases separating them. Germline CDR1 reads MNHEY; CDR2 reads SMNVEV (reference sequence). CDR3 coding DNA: TGTGCCAGCAGGGACCACGACGTAGGAGAGTCACCCCTCCACTTT. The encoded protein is CASRDHDVGESPLHF.

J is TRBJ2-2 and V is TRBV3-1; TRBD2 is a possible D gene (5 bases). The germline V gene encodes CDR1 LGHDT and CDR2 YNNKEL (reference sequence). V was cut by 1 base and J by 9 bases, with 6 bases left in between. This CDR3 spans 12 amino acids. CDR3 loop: CASSQAGRELFF. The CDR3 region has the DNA TGTGCCAGCAGCCAAGCCGGGAGGGAGCTGTTTTTT. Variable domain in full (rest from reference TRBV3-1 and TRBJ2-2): DTAVSQTPKYLVTQMGNDKSIKCEQNLGHDTMYWYKQDSKKFLKIMFSYNNKELIINETVPNRFSPKSPDKAHLNLHINSLELGDSAVYFCASSQAGRELFFGEGSRLTVL.

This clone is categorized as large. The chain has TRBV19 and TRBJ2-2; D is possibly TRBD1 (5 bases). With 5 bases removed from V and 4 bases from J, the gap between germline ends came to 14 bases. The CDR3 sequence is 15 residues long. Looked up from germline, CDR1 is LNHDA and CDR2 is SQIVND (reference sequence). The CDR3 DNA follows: TGTGCCAGTAGTTTGGTAGGGGCGATCACCGGGGAGCTGTTTTTT. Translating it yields CASSLVGAITGELFF. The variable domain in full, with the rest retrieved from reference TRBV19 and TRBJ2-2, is DGGITQSPKYLFRKEGQNVTLSCEQNLNHDAMYWYRQDPGQGLRLIYYSQIVNDFQKGDIAEGYSVSREKKESFPLTVTSAQKNPTAFYLCASSLVGAITGELFFGEGSRLTVL.

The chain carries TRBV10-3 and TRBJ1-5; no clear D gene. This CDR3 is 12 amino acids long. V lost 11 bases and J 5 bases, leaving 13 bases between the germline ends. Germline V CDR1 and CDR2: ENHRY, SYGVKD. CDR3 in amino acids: CAASNPYQPQHF. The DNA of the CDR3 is TGTGCCGCCTCGAACCCCTATCAGCCCCAGCATTTT.

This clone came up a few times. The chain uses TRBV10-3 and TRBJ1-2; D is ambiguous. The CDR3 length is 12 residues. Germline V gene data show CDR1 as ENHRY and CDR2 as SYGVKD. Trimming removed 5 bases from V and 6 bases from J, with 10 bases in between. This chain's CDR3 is CAISYNGDGYTF. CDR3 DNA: TGTGCCATCAGTTACAACGGGGATGGCTACACCTTC.